This TCR beta chain was observed in a study of regulatory T cells in long-lasting Graves disease (dated by TCRdb to the early 2020s). At the level of the whole study: Patients with newly diagnosed Graves' disease had been on antithyroid drugs for under 3 months. The study was conducted in China and was registered as a clinical trial. Peripheral blood TCR sequencing and RNA sequencing compared persistent Graves' disease patients with newly diagnosed Graves' disease patients. A total of 35 or so samples were covered by TCR sequencing, comprising some 13 persistent and around 20 newly diagnosed Graves' disease patients. The paper's findings and limits, for the study overall: Sequencing and analysis were restricted to the TCR beta chain. Compared with newly diagnosed patients, patients with persistent Graves' disease had lower TCR Shannon entropy and fewer highly expanded clones, which suggests clonal expansion. Persistent disease showed preferential use of TRBV28, TRBJ1-2 and TRBJ2-5, whereas newly diagnosed disease favored TRBV20-1 and TRBJ2-1. Because the primary lesion, thyroid tissue, could not be accessed, the study looked at peripheral blood alone. A larger number of public clonotypes was shared among persistent patients (approximately 2,600) than among newly diagnosed patients (roughly 930). The authors acknowledged the small sample size as a limitation that may reduce accuracy.

There are many counts of this clonotype. Its antigen is still unknown. No much larger clonotype is one base removed from it; base qualities were not supplied. This sample's time point label indicates: newly diagnosed GD, antithyroid drugs for less than 3 months. For both TCR sequencing and RNA sequencing, RNA was extracted from PBMCs using TRIzol. Graves' disease was diagnosed according to American Thyroid Association guidelines. Recruitment of patients was carried out at an endocrinology department in Xi'an, China. Each patient gave roughly 10 milliliters of peripheral blood, collected in an EDTA anticoagulant tube. Ficoll Paque Plus density gradient separation was used to isolate PBMCs, and no further T cell sorting was performed. An Agilent 2100 Bioanalyzer and agarose gel were used to check RNA quality, and a NanoDrop 2000 was used to measure RNA concentration. Library prep was done by multiplex PCR. Sequenced using an Illumina HiSeq 4000. To build TCR beta libraries, CDR3 regions were amplified by Arm-PCR using iRepertoire HTBI primers. Before sequencing, the PCR products went through gel purification. Processing in the source paper ran as follows. Gene usage analysis of CDR3 amino acid clonotypes used the approximately 62 TRBV and about 15 TRBJ segments found across samples. COPE and FqMerger were used to merge the filtered high-quality paired reads into contigs. BLAST was used to align contigs to IMGT TRBV, TRBD and TRBJ reference genes, and CDR3 was defined according to IMGT. Any clonotype with a frequency above 0.1% was classified as a highly expanded clone. Shannon entropy was used to measure repertoire diversity, and the Gini coefficient was used to measure V-J evenness. Clonotypes shared by more than one individual were considered public. TCRdb redid the processing of the public reads, applying fastp at Q25 and MiXCR, and retained in-frame beta chains. Rows merge per CDR3 protein into single entries with the most common DNA and genes. For this entry, the V and J calls and clone size follow TCRdb and not the study's own pipeline. This sample is represented by 360,000 or so distinct CDR3 sequences; 16% of them were singletons. The top ten constitute 25% to 30% of the sample.

As encoded in the germline V gene (reference sequence), CDR1 is LGHDT while CDR2 is YNNKEL. V is pared back by 0 bases and J by 14 bases, with 14 bases lying between the germline termini. Its CDR3 holds 13 amino acids, cysteine through phenylalanine. Of the read, only the CDR3 DNA is kept; its 39 bases are in frame from base 1. This sample also belongs to another study, concerning T cells in Graves' hyperthyroidism and ophthalmopathy. Per that second paper: A patient counted as having stable Graves' hyperthyroidism if no progression to ophthalmopathy occurred over 18 months of follow-up. Hyperthyroidism patients were newly diagnosed, had a disease duration of under 2 months, and were aged 18 to 65 years. Any patient with an uncontrolled infection, another autoimmune disease, pregnancy or lactation was excluded. Clinical symptoms, serum thyroxine and TRAb, thyroid ultrasound, and orbital computed tomography formed the basis for the diagnoses. For the first round of RT-PCR on the TCR CDR3, the HTBI primer set was used together with the Qiagen OneStep RT-PCR kit. Most expanded thyroid clonotypes (frequency above 0.001) were also detected in blood, a finding suggesting that blood repertoires may reflect thyroid immune responses. In cross-validation, a model built on a 13 V-J signature told ophthalmopathy apart from stable hyperthyroidism with approximately 91% sensitivity and about 81% specificity, and in testing the same model reached 80%/75%. In validation, the model predicted progression to ophthalmopathy a median of about 6.5 months before onset, with 65% to 71% sensitivity and roughly 72% specificity. TCR V-J signatures able to tell the groups apart were searched for in a discovery cohort of about a hundred patients, of whom 43 had Graves' ophthalmopathy and under 65 had stable Graves' hyperthyroidism. An independent validation cohort of around 20 hyperthyroidism patients and 17 patients who later progressed to ophthalmopathy tested prospective prediction of ophthalmopathy. For training and testing, the 80 to 100 patients in the discovery cohort were randomly divided in a 7:3 ratio. In about 6 Graves' hyperthyroidism patients, the study also compared T-cell repertoires from thyroid tissue with T-cell repertoires from blood. Following sampling, methimazole starting at 30 mg daily was given to hyperthyroidism patients, and high-dose intravenous methylprednisolone was given to ophthalmopathy patients. A second multiplex PCR round built the libraries, followed by size selection and purification. Paired-end sequencing of the libraries was performed with 100 bp reads on an Illumina HiSeq2000. Raw data were processed with SOAPnuke, discarding reads with adapters, uncalled bases, mean Phred below 15, or no exact constant-primer or identifier match. High-quality paired reads were merged with COPE v1.2.5, and unique nucleotide sequences were defined as clonotypes. MiTCR v1.1 was used to align the clonotypes against IMGT TRBV, TRBD and TRBJ reference segments. Only V-J combinations with frequency above 0.0001, covering about 99% of repertoires, were analysed. The TCS score was defined as the ratio of F50 (clonal expansion) to E x V (chaos), calculated using BLOSUM62-based TCRdist between CDR3 peptides within each V-J. Welch's t-statistics and random forest reduced roughly 530 V-J features to about 13, which were used in a naive Bayes classifier (R e1071). Sample size was not statistically predetermined, and blinding of investigators to group allocation was not performed. According to the paper, TCR Vbeta CDR3 sequencing was carried out on about 140 peripheral blood samples, which came from under 50 ophthalmopathy, under 80 hyperthyroidism and roughly 17 progressor patients.

The source was peripheral blood mononuclear cells (PBMCs), collected at new diagnosis, from a patient treated with antithyroid drugs. The TCR comes from a man in his forties with Graves disease. Donor details come from another sample of the same person, matched by shared clones. The rearranged segments are TRBV3-1 and TRBJ2-4; the D gene assignment is ambiguous. The encoded CDR3 is CASSQDRYDREYF. The base sequence is TGTGCCAGCAGCCAAGATAGATACGACCGGGAGTACTTC. When the CDR3 is completed using the reference TRBV3-1 and TRBJ2-4 genes on either side, the full variable domain is DTAVSQTPKYLVTQMGNDKSIKCEQNLGHDTMYWYKQDSKKFLKIMFSYNNKELIINETVPNRFSPKSPDKAHLNLHINSLELGDSAVYFCASSQDRYDREYFGAGTRLSVL.